The 5 T cell receptor beta chains in this list originate from one sample, sequenced in a study of T cells in Graves' hyperthyroidism and ophthalmopathy. Using RNA transcripts as the source, TCR beta CDR3 regions were amplified. TCR CDR3 regions were first amplified by RT-PCR with HTBI primers. TCRdb itself ran the multiplex PCR reads through MiXCR, one entry per CDR3 protein. The sample shows about 760,000 distinct CDR3 sequences, 30% to 40% of them seen only once. The sample consisted of blood. The receptor source for this set is a woman in her forties with Graves' hyperthyroidism.

A few counts support this clonotype. The chain has TRBV20-1 and TRBJ1-3; D is possibly TRBD1 (5 bases). V shed 6 bases and J shed 0 bases, with 9 bases lying between them. Germline CDR1 is DFQATT and CDR2 is SNEGSKA (reference sequence). This CDR3 spans 13 amino acids. The CDR3 region is CSALGVSGNTIYF. The CDR3, as DNA: TGCAGTGCATTGGGGGTCTCTGGAAACACCATATATTTT.

The V and J genes are TRBV12-3 or TRBV12-4 and TRBJ2-6, with D possibly TRBD2 on 5 matching bases. The CDR3 covers 15 residues. V was trimmed by 5 bases and J by 4 bases, leaving 12 bases between them. The CDR3 loop reads CASSHPSSGANVLTF. CDR3 DNA sequence: TGTGCCAGCAGTCACCCTAGCTCCGGGGCCAACGTCCTGACTTTC.

This clonotype was recorded at least ten times. The rearrangement uses TRBV19 and TRBJ1-4, with D perhaps TRBD1 (6 bases). V dropped 3 bases and J dropped 8 bases, with 16 bases sitting between them. CDR1 and CDR2 (germline): LNHDA, SQIVND (reference sequence). This CDR3 is built from 15 residues. CDR3 sequence reads: CASSIGLAGEEKLFF. The CDR3 DNA sequence: TGTGCCAGTAGTATCGGTCTTGCAGGGGAGGAAAAACTGTTTTTT.

In DNA form, the CDR3 reads TGTGCCAGCAGTGGACAGGAAAGGAAAGCTTTCTTT. It encodes CASSGQERKAFF. The chain carries TRBV6-1 and TRBJ1-1; weak D call: TRBD1 (6 bases). Trimming removed 4 bases from V and 9 bases from J, with 12 bases in between. CDR3 length: 12 residues. CDR1 and CDR2 from the germline V gene are MNHNS and SASEGT.

This clonotype occurred many times. V is TRBV7-9 and J is TRBJ1-5; a possible D gene is TRBD1 (6 bases). V lost 3 bases and J 5 bases, leaving 11 bases between the germline ends. Germline assignment: CDR1 SEHNR and CDR2 FQNEAQ (reference sequence). This CDR3 comprises 14 residues. Written as DNA, the CDR3 is TGTGCCAGCAGCTTGGACAGAGAGGATCAGCCCCAGCATTTT. Encoded protein: CASSLDREDQPQHF.